A selection of T cell receptor beta chains follows, all from one sample in a study of CD4+ T cells in melanoma. The repertoire was sequenced with immunoSEQ multiplex PCR; TCRdb's copy has only in-frame clones and lacks some. This table has around 11,000 clones, around 71% appearing once. Sequencing was carried out using cells from a culture (not recorded whether cultured in vitro). These receptor sequences come from a human donor with melanoma. Both conserved end residues are part of each CDR3. Fields, in order: clone size, D gene, V gene, J gene, CDR3 protein, CDR3 DNA. D genes are given only for firm matches. Size tells how often a clone was seen (once, few, many) or the class of an expanded clone, and some rows leave it out.

NA,TRBD2,TRBV9,TRBJ2-7,CASSGPGLVREQYF,TGTGCCAGCAGCGGTCCGGGACTAGTTCGTGAGCAGTACTTC
NA,TRBD1,TRBV7-9,TRBJ2-7,CASSLAPGQPTYEQYF,TGTGCCAGCAGCTTAGCACCGGGACAGCCAACCTACGAGCAGTACTTC
NA,TRBD2,TRBV7-3,TRBJ2-5,CASSESGAAGEETQYF,TGTGCCAGCAGCGAATCCGGCGCGGCGGGGGAAGAGACCCAGTACTTC
NA,NA,TRBV5-5,TRBJ2-2,CASSLVRAGELFF,TGTGCCAGCAGCTTGGTGAGGGCCGGGGAGCTGTTTTTT
few,NA,TRBV11-2,TRBJ2-2,CASSYETTGELFF,TGTGCCAGCAGCTACGAGACCACCGGGGAGCTGTTTTTT
NA,NA,TRBV25-1,TRBJ2-3,CASSRTPPDTQYF,TGTGCCAGCAGTCGTACCCCTCCAGATACGCAGTATTTT
NA,NA,TRBV6-5,TRBJ2-3,CASSYQGSIGTDTQYF,TGTGCCAGCAGTTATCAGGGAAGTATAGGCACAGATACGCAGTATTTT
NA,TRBD1,TRBV6-5,TRBJ1-1,CATGTGVGMNTEAFF,TGTGCCACCGGGACAGGGGTGGGTATGAACACTGAAGCTTTCTTT
NA,NA,TRBV6-5,TRBJ1-6,CASSSGRGQTPLHF,TGTGCCAGCAGCTCGGGTCGTGGCCAGACACCCCTCCACTTT
NA,NA,TRBV6-6,TRBJ1-2,CASSFLANYGYTF,TGTGCCAGCAGCTTTTTGGCTAACTATGGCTACACCTTC
NA,NA,TRBV27,TRBJ1-6,CASRGQALPNSPLHF,TGTGCCAGCCGGGGACAAGCCCTACCGAATTCACCCCTCCACTTT
NA,NA,TRBV5-1,TRBJ2-1,CAYGKGSDGSGYNEQFF,TGCGCCTACGGGAAAGGGTCGGATGGATCGGGTTACAATGAGCAGTTCTTC
NA,NA,TRBV14,TRBJ1-2,CASSQSVNYGYTF,TGTGCCAGCAGCCAATCAGTGAACTATGGCTACACCTTC
few,NA,TRBV6-6,TRBJ2-7,CASSPRTASSYEQYF,TGTGCCAGCAGTCCCAGGACAGCAAGCTCCTACGAGCAGTACTTC
NA,NA,TRBV7-8,TRBJ2-7,CASSLGVGFFSYEQYF,TGTGCCAGCAGCTTAGGGGTTGGGTTCTTCTCCTACGAGCAGTACTTC
NA,NA,TRBV5-5,TRBJ1-1,CASSPRSGGDTEAFF,TGTGCCAGCAGCCCCCGTTCGGGAGGCGACACTGAAGCTTTCTTT
once,NA,TRBV5-1,TRBJ2-5,CASSLWGFQETQYF,TGCGCCAGCAGCTTGTGGGGGTTTCAAGAGACCCAGTACTTC
NA,TRBD1,TRBV7-7,TRBJ2-5,CASSQQGSGETQYF,TGTGCTAGCAGCCAACAGGGGTCGGGAGAGACCCAGTACTTC
NA,NA,TRBV7-8,TRBJ2-5,CASSSNQETQYF,TGTGCCAGCAGCTCAAATCAAGAGACCCAGTACTTC
NA,TRBD2,TRBV7-2,TRBJ2-3,CASSLRRGGTTDTQYF,TGTGCCAGCAGCTTAAGGCGGGGAGGGACCACAGATACGCAGTATTTT
once,NA,TRBV7-9,TRBJ2-5,CASSTSPGRGVEETQYF,TGTGCCAGCAGCACCTCCCCGGGCAGGGGCGTCGAGGAGACCCAGTACTTC
few,NA,TRBV5-4,TRBJ1-2,CASSLSATGYGYTF,TGTGCCAGCAGCTTGAGTGCGACGGGTTATGGCTACACCTTC
NA,NA,TRBV5-1,TRBJ1-1,CASSLGGLLNTEAFF,TGCGCCAGCAGCTTGGGGGGACTCCTGAACACTGAAGCTTTCTTT
NA,NA,TRBV18,TRBJ2-3,CASSRLGTNTDTQYF,TGTGCCAGCTCGCGCCTCGGAACTAACACAGATACGCAGTATTTT
once,TRBD2,TRBV6-6,TRBJ2-4,CAGGRSQNIQYF,TGTGCCGGCGGGAGATCCCAAAACATTCAGTACTTC
once,TRBD1,TRBV15,TRBJ1-3,CATSTRDSVNTIYF,TGTGCCACCAGCACAAGGGACAGCGTAAACACCATATATTTT
few,TRBD1,TRBV6-6,TRBJ1-5,CASTEDRGYQPQHF,TGTGCCAGCACCGAGGACAGGGGATATCAGCCCCAGCATTTT
NA,NA,TRBV6-6,TRBJ2-1,CASSPGDNEQFF,TGTGCCAGCAGCCCGGGGGACAATGAGCAGTTCTTC
few,NA,TRBV4-2,TRBJ2-6,CASSQGTGKSGANVLTF,TGTGCCAGCAGCCAAGGCACAGGGAAATCTGGGGCCAACGTCCTGACTTTC
NA,NA,TRBV11-3,TRBJ2-7,CASSPAQLIQDGYYEQYF,TGTGCCAGCAGCCCCGCTCAGTTGATCCAAGACGGTTACTACGAGCAGTACTTC
NA,NA,TRBV25-1,TRBJ2-3,CASRKGLIGTDTQYF,TGTGCCAGCCGAAAAGGACTCATAGGGACAGATACGCAGTATTTT
NA,NA,TRBV15,TRBJ2-3,CATSRTGTSTDTQYF,TGTGCCACCAGCAGAACAGGGACCAGCACAGATACGCAGTATTTT